This T cell receptor (beta chain) was sequenced for a study of response to subunit inactivated influenza vaccine. In TCRdb, the RT-PCR reads were re-called with MiXCR into one record per CDR3 protein. The data hold about 520,000 distinct CDR3 sequences, with around 7.9% observed a single time. This clonotype was counted many times. This CDR3 spans 13 amino acids. Germline V lookup: CDR1 SQVTM, CDR2 ANQGSEA. The J segment lost 7 bases and the V segment lost 2 bases, leaving 5 bases of the junction unmatched. The chain recombines TRBV29-1 with TRBJ1-2; 9 bases map to TRBD1. Sequencing was performed on PBMCs from blood, taken about 23 months after vaccination. The clonotype was recovered from a man between 50 and 69 years old who received an inactivated influenza vaccine. The CDR3 protein is CSVEKTGGGGYTF. In DNA, the CDR3 is TGCAGCGTTGAAAAAACAGGGGGCGGTGGCTACACCTTC.